This T cell receptor beta chain is drawn from a study of T-cell reconstitution after alpha-beta-depleted transplantation in children. Preparation of the TCRbeta library was carried out with unique molecular identifiers. TCRdb fed the PCR reads into MiXCR, producing one record per CDR3 protein. Of under 850,000 distinct CDR3 sequences in the sample, under 15% were seen once. Germline CDR1 is ENHRY and CDR2 is SYGVKD. The CDR3 is 12 amino acids. The V end was cut by 8 bases, the J end by 7 bases, with 12 bases between. At least ten counts were recorded for this clonotype. Sequencing was performed on PBMCs, taken before TCRalphabeta/CD19-depleted stem cell transplant. This chain links TRBV10-3 with TRBJ2-1; D is perhaps TRBD2 (5 bases). This receptor was obtained from a girl aged 2 to 10 with congenital amegakaryocytic thrombocytopenia, due to receive a stem cell transplant. CDR3 loop: CAIGTTSNEQFF. The DNA of the CDR3 is TGTGCCATCGGAACCACTAGTAATGAGCAGTTCTTC.